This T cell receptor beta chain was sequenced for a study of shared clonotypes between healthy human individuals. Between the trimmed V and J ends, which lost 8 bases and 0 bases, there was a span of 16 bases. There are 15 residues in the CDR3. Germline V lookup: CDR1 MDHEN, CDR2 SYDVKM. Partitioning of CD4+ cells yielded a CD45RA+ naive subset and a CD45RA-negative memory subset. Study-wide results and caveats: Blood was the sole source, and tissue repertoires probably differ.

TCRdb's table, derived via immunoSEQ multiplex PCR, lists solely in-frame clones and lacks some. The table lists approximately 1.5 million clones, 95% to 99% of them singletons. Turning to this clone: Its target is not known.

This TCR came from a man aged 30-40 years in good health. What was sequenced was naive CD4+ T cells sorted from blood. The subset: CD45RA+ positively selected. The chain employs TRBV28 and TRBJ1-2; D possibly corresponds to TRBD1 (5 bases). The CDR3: CASAGASPTNYGYTF. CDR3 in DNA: TGTGCCAGCGCCGGGGCGTCCCCAACTAACTATGGCTACACCTTC.